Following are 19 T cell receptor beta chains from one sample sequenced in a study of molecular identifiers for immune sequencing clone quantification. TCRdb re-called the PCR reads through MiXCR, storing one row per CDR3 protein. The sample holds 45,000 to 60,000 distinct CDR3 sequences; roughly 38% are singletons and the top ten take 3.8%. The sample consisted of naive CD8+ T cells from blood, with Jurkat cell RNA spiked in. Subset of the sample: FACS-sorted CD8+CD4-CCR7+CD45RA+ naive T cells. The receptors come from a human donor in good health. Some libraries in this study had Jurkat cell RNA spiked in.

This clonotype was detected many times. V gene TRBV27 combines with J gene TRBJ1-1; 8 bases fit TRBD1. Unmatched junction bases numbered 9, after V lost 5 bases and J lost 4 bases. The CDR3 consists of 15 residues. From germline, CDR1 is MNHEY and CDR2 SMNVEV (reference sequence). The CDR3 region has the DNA TGTGCCAGCAGTCAATTAGGACAGGGCAGCACTGAAGCTTTCTTT. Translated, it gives CASSQLGQGSTEAFF.

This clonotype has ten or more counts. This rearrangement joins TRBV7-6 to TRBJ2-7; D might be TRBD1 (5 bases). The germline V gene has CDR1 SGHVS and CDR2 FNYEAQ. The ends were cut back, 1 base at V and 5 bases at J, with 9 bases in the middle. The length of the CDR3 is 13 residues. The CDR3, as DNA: TGTGCCAGCAGCTTAGAGGGCAGGGACGAGCAGTACTTC. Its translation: CASSLEGRDEQYF.

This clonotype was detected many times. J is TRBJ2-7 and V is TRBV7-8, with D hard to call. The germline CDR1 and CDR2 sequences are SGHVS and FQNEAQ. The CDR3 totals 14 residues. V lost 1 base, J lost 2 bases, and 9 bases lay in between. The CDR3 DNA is TGTGCCAGCAGCTTAGGCCCAGGAGCCTACGAGCAGTACTTC. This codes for CASSLGPGAYEQYF.

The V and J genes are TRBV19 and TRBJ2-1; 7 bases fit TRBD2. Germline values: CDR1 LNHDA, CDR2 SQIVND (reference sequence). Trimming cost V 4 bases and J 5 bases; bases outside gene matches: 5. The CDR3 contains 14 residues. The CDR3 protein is CASSSGRSDNEQFF. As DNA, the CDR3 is TGTGCCAGTAGTAGCGGGAGAAGCGACAATGAGCAGTTCTTC.

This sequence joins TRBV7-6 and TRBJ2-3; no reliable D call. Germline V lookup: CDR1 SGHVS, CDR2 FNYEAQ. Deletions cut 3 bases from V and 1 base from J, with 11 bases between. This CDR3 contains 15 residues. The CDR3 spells CASSFAWDGTDTQYF. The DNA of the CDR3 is TGTGCCAGCAGCTTCGCTTGGGATGGCACAGATACGCAGTATTTT. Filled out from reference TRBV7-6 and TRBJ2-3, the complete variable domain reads GAGVSQSPRYKVTKRGQDVALRCDPISGHVSLYWYRQALGQGPEFLTYFNYEAQQDKSGLPNDRFSAERPEGSISTLTIQRTEQRDSAMYRCASSFAWDGTDTQYFGPGTRLTVL.

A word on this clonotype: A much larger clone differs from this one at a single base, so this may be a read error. The chain's CDR3 is CSARDRGIYEQYF. DNA for the CDR3: TGCAGTGCTAGGGACAGGGGGATATACGAGCAGTACTTC. The genes are TRBV20-1 and TRBJ2-7, with 10 bases matching TRBD1. The V gene's germline CDR1 is DFQATT and CDR2 SNEGSKA (reference sequence). With 3 bases clipped from V and 4 bases from J, the junction kept 3 bases outside the gene matches. The CDR3 is 13 amino acids.

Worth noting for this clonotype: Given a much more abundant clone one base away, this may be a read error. DNA for the CDR3: TGCAGCGTCCTGACTAGCGGGACGGTGGTAGCCAAAGACATTCAGTACTTC. This gives the protein CSVLTSGTVVAKDIQYF. The chain combines TRBV29-1 with TRBJ2-4, with 11 bases that match TRBD2. This CDR3 is 17 amino acids long. CDR1 is SQVTM and CDR2 is ANQGSEA in the germline V gene.

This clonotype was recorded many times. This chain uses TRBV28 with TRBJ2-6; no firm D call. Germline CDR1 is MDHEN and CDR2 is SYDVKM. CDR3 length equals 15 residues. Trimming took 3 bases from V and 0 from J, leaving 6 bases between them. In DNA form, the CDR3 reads TGTGCCAGCAGTTTGGGTACCTCTGGGGCCAACGTCCTGACTTTC. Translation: CASSLGTSGANVLTF. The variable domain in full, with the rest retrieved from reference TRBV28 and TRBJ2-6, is DVKVTQSSRYLVKRTGEKVFLECVQDMDHENMFWYRQDPGLGLRLIYFSYDVKMKEKGDIPEGYSVSREKKERFSLILESASTNQTSMYLCASSLGTSGANVLTFGAGSRLTVL.

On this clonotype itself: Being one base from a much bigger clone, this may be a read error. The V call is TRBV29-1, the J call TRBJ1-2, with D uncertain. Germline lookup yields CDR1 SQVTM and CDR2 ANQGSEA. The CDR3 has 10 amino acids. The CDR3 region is CNVRYEGYTF. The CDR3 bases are TGCAACGTTAGATATGAGGGCTACACCTTC.

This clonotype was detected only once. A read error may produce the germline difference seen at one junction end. The CDR3 loop is CASSEAGTAYELYF. The CDR3 bases are TGTGCCAGCAGTGAAGCGGGGACAGCTTACGAGCTGTACTTC. The gene calls are TRBV2 and TRBJ2-7; 7 bases agree with TRBD1. This CDR3 comprises 14 residues. CDR1 SNHLY and CDR2 FYNNEI come from the germline V gene.

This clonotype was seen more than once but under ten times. The chain's CDR3 is CASSAPQDTSDTQYF. In DNA, the CDR3 is TGTGCCAGCAGTGCCCCACAGGATACTTCAGATACGCAGTATTTT. The chain links TRBV2 to TRBJ2-3; possibly TRBD1 for D (5 bases). The CDR3 consists of 15 residues. Trimming stripped 4 bases from V and 4 bases from J, with 15 bases between. Germline CDR1 reads SNHLY; CDR2 reads FYNNEI.

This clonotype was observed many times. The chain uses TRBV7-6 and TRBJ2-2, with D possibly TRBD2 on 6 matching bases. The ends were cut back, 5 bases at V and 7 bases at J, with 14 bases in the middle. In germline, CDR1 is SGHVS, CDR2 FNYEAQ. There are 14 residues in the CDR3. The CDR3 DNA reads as TGTGCCAGCAGCCCTGGGGACTCCGTCGGGGAGCTGTTTTTT. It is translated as CASSPGDSVGELFF.

The CDR3 DNA follows: TGTGCCAGCAGTTACTCGCCGCTAGCCCAAGAGACCCAGTACTTC. Protein: CASSYSPLAQETQYF. The V gene is TRBV6-2 or TRBV6-3, the J gene TRBJ2-5; possibly TRBD2 for D (5 bases). From germline, CDR1 is MNHEY and CDR2 SVGEGT. Between the trimmed V and J ends, which lost 0 bases and 1 base, there was a span of 9 bases. CDR3 length equals 15 residues.

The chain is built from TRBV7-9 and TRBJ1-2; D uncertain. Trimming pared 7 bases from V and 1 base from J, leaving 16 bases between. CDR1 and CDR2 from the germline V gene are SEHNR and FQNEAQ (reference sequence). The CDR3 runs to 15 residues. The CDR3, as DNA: TGTGCCAGCAACCGGTCCGAAGCCGTTAACTATGGCTACACCTTC. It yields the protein CASNRSEAVNYGYTF.

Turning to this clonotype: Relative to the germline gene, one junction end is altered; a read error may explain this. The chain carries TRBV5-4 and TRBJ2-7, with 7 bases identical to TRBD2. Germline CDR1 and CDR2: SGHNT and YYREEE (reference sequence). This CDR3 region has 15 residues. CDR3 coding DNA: TGTGCCAGCAGCCCAACGGGGGGAAGCTCCCACGAGCAGTACTTC. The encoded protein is CASSPTGGSSHEQYF.

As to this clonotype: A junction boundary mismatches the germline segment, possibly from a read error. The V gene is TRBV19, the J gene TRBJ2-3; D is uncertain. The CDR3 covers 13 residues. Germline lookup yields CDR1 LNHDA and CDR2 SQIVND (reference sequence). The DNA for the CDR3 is TGTGCCAGTAGTATAGTACCCGCAGATTCGCAGTATTTT. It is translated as CASSIVPADSQYF.

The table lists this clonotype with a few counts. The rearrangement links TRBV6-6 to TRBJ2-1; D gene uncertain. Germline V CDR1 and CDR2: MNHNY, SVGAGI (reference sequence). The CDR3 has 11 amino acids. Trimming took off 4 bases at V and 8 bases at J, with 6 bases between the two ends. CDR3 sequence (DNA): TGTGCCAGCAGTTCTTGGGATGAGCAGTTCTTC. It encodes CASSSWDEQFF.

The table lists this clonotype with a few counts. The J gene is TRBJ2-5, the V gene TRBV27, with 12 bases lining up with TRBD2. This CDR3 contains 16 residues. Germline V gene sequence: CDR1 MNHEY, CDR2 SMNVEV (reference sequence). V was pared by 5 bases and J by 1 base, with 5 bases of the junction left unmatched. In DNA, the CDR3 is TGTGCCAGCAGTGACAGGACTAGCGGGATCCAAGAGACCCAGTACTTC. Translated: CASSDRTSGIQETQYF.

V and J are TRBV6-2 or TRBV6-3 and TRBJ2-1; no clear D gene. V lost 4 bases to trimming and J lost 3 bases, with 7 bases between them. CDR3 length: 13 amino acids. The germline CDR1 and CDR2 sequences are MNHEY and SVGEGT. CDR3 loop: CASSFWVYNEQFF. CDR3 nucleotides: TGTGCCAGCAGTTTTTGGGTCTACAATGAGCAGTTCTTC.